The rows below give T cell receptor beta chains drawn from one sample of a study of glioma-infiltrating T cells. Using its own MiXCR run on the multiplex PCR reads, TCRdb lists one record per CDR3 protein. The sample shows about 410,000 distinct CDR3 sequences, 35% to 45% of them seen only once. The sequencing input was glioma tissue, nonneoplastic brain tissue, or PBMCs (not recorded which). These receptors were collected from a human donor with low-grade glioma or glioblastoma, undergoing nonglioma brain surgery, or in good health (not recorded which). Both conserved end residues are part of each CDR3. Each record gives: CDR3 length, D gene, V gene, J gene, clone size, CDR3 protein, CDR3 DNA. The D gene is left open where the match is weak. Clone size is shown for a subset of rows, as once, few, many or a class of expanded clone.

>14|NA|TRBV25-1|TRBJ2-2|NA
CASGERPNTGELFF
TGTGCCAGCGGTGAAAGACCGAACACCGGGGAGCTGTTTTTT
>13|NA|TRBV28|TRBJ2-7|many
CASSFAGIYEQYF
TGTGCCAGCAGTTTCGCCGGGATCTACGAGCAGTACTTC
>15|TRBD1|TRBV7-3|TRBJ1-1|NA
CASSLGRTGRSEAFF
TGTGCCAGCAGCTTAGGTAGGACAGGTCGATCAGAAGCTTTCTTT
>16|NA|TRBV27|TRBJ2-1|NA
CASSLVGFSTHNEQFF
TGTGCCAGCAGTTTAGTGGGATTTAGTACCCACAATGAGCAGTTCTTC
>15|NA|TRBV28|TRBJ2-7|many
CASSFLDPGAYEQYF
TGTGCCAGCAGTTTTCTGGATCCGGGGGCCTACGAGCAGTACTTC
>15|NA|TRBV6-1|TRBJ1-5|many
CASSEAALGGQPQHF
TGTGCCAGCAGTGAAGCTGCGCTCGGGGGACAGCCCCAGCATTTT
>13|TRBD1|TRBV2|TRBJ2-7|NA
CASSDRERYEQYF
TGTGCCAGCAGCGACAGGGAGCGGTACGAGCAGTACTTC
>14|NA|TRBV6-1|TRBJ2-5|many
CASSVSATQETQYF
TGTGCCAGCAGTGTTTCGGCTACACAAGAGACCCAGTACTTC
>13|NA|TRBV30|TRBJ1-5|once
CAWRTGSGQPQHF
TGTGCCTGGAGGACAGGCTCGGGTCAGCCCCAGCATTTT
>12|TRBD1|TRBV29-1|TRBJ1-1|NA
CSVEQGVTEAFF
TGCAGCGTTGAACAGGGGGTCACTGAAGCTTTCTTT
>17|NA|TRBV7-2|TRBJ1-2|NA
CASSSHWAGYSNYGYTF
TGTGCCAGCAGCTCCCACTGGGCAGGGTACAGTAACTATGGCTACACCTTC
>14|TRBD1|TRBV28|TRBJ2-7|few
CASTTGGPPYEQYF
TGTGCCAGCACCACAGGGGGCCCTCCCTACGAGCAGTACTTC
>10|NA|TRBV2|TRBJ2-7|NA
CASSIGEQYF
TGTGCCAGCAGTATCGGAGAGCAGTACTTC
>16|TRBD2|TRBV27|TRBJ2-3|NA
CASSRLAVGLADTQYF
TGTGCCAGCAGTAGACTAGCGGTAGGCCTCGCAGATACGCAGTATTTT
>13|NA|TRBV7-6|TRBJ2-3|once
CASSSLSKDTQYF
TGTGCCAGCAGCTCCCTTAGCAAAGATACGCAGTATTTT
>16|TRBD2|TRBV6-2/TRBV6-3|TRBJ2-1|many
CASSTWSSGSGAEQFF
TGTGCCAGCAGTACCTGGTCGAGCGGGAGTGGCGCTGAGCAGTTCTTC
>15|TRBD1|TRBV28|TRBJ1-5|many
CASSPTGSRNQPQHF
TGTGCCAGCAGCCCGACAGGGAGTCGCAATCAGCCCCAGCATTTT
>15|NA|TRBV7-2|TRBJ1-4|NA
CASSLGGDWDEKLFF
TGTGCCAGCAGCTTAGGGGGGGACTGGGATGAAAAACTGTTTTTT
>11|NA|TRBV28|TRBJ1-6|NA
CASAYNSPLHF
TGTGCCAGTGCCTATAATTCACCCCTCCACTTT
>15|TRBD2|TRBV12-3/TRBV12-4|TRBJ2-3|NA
CASRRGSGTSATQYF
TGTGCCAGCAGGAGGGGTAGCGGGACTTCGGCCACGCAGTATTTT
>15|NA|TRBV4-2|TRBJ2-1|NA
CASSILTGINNEQFF
TGTGCCAGCAGCATCCTAACGGGTATAAACAATGAGCAGTTCTTC
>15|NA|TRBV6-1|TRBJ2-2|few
CASSYGLGGTGELFF
TGTGCCAGCAGTTACGGACTAGGGGGCACCGGGGAGCTGTTTTTT
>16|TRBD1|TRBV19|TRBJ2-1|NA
CASSIQGAPSPHKQFF
TGTGCCAGTAGTATCCAGGGGGCCCCGAGTCCGCATAAGCAGTTCTTC
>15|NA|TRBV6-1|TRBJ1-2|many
CASSEAAIENYGYTF
TGTGCCAGCAGTGAAGCCGCAATAGAGAACTATGGCTACACCTTC
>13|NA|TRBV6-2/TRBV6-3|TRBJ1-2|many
CASSQTARYGYTF
TGTGCCAGCAGCCAGACAGCCCGCTATGGCTACACCTTC
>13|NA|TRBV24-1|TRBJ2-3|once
CATSGGSTGTKYF
TGTGCCACCAGCGGGGGAAGCACAGGTACGAAGTATTTT
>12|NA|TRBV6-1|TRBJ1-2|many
CASSGTARGYTF
TGTGCCAGCAGTGGTACGGCCAGGGGCTACACCTTC
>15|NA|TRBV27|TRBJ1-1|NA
CASSPQDRVNTEAFF
TGTGCCAGCAGTCCCCAGGACAGAGTGAACACTGAAGCTTTCTTT
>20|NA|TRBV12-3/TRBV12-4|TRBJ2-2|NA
CASSLEYQSWTQSSTGELFF
TGTGCCAGCAGTTTGGAGTACCAGAGTTGGACTCAATCGAGCACCGGGGAGCTGTTTTTT
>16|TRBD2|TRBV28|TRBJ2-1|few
CASSVAGGRLDNEQFF
TGTGCCAGCAGCGTAGCGGGAGGGAGGTTGGACAATGAGCAGTTCTTC
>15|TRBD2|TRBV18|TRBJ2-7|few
CASSPASGTQVEQYF
TGTGCCAGCTCACCAGCTAGCGGGACCCAGGTCGAGCAGTACTTC
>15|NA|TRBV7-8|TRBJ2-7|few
CASSLLPGRRAEQYF
TGTGCCAGCAGCTTACTGCCCGGGCGGAGGGCGGAGCAGTACTTC
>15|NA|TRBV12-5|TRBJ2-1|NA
CASGKGFSSYNEQFF
TGTGCTAGTGGTAAAGGGTTCAGCTCCTACAATGAGCAGTTCTTC
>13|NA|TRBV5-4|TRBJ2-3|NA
CASSFPATDTQYF
TGTGCCAGCAGCTTTCCGGCTACAGATACGCAGTATTTT
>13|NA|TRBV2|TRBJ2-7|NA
CASAGTQPHEQYF
TGTGCCAGCGCAGGGACGCAACCCCACGAGCAGTACTTC
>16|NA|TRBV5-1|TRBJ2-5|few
CASSPIDSESQETQYF
TGCGCCAGCAGCCCAATTGATAGCGAGTCCCAAGAGACCCAGTACTTC
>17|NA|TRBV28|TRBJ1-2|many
CASSLKAIYRPSGGYTF
TGTGCCAGCAGTTTGAAGGCCATTTACCGACCTTCGGGTGGCTACACCTTC
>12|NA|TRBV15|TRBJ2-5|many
CATQSSEETQYF
TGTGCCACCCAGAGTTCGGAAGAGACCCAGTACTTC
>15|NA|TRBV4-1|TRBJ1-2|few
CASSDTTYNNYGYTF
TGCGCCAGCAGTGATACGACGTACAATAACTATGGCTACACCTTC
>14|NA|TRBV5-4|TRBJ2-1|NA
CATGLLSGHNEQFF
TGTGCCACCGGCCTCCTTAGCGGACACAATGAGCAGTTCTTC
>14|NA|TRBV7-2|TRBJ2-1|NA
CASSSDRVYNEQFF
TGTGCCAGCAGCTCGGACAGAGTCTACAATGAGCAGTTCTTC
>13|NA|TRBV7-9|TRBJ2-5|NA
CASTLRGLETQYF
TGTGCCAGCACCCTTAGAGGGTTAGAGACCCAGTACTTC
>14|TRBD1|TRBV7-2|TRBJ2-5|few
CASSFQGAQETQYF
TGTGCCAGCAGCTTCCAGGGGGCCCAAGAGACCCAGTACTTC
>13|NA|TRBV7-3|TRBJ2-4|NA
CASSLNGGNIQYF
TGTGCCAGCAGCTTAAATGGGGGAAACATTCAGTACTTC
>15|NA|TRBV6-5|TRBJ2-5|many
CASSYSGSRGETQYF
TGTGCCAGCAGTTACTCAGGCAGCCGGGGGGAGACCCAGTACTTC
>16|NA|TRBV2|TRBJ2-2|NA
CASSEGPPMNTGELFF
TGTGCCAGCAGTGAGGGCCCACCTATGAACACCGGGGAGCTGTTTTTT
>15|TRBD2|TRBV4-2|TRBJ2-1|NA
CASSQEPGLDEEQFF
TGTGCCAGCAGCCAAGAGCCAGGACTAGACGAGGAGCAGTTCTTC
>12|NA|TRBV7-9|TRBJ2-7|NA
CASRHDLLEQYF
TGTGCCAGCAGACATGACCTGTTAGAGCAGTACTTC